Below are 21 T cell receptor beta chains sequenced from a single sample in a study of Graves' ophthalmopathy and Graves' hyperthyroidism. The sequenced template was RNA, covering the TCR beta CDR3 region. Amplification began with first-round RT-PCR using HTBI primers, then second-round multiplex PCR was performed. TCRdb processed the multiplex PCR reads anew with MiXCR; each CDR3 protein has one entry. The data hold about 200,000 distinct CDR3 sequences, with roughly 29% observed a single time. Specimen: peripheral blood. The receptors shown here come from a man in his fifties or sixties with Graves' ophthalmopathy.

The gene calls are TRBV20-1 and TRBJ2-5; tentative D call: TRBD1 (7 bases). Trimming took off 1 base at V and 4 bases at J, with 19 bases between the two ends. The germline V gene encodes CDR1 DFQATT and CDR2 SNEGSKA (reference sequence). This CDR3 region has 16 residues. CDR3 protein: CSARAPIQGRSETQYF. CDR3 DNA sequence: TGCAGTGCTAGAGCCCCGATACAGGGGAGGTCAGAGACCCAGTACTTC.

J is TRBJ1-1 and V is TRBV6-2 or TRBV6-3; TRBD1 is a possible D gene (6 bases). Trimming stripped 8 bases from V and 1 base from J, with 23 bases between. The CDR3 runs 17 residues. Germline V gene lookup returns CDR1 MNHEY and CDR2 SVGEGT. The DNA of the CDR3 is TGTGCCAGCTCACCAACGGGTTGGGGGCATTCGAACACTGAAGCTTTCTTT. It encodes CASSPTGWGHSNTEAFF.

The sample holds many counts of this clonotype. This chain joins TRBV12-5 and TRBJ2-7; TRBD1 or TRBD2 may be the D gene (5 bases each). The CDR3 runs 18 residues. The germline V and J ends were trimmed by 11 bases and 7 bases, with 36 bases remaining between them. Germline loops: CDR1 LGHNT, CDR2 FRNRAP. CDR3 sequence (DNA): TGTGCTCCATTCCCGAGGGGCAGCGCTTTTACCATCACGGGAGAGCAGTACTTC. Residues: CAPFPRGSAFTITGEQYF. Filled out from reference TRBV12-5 and TRBJ2-7, the complete variable domain reads DARVTQTPRHKVTEMGQEVTMRCQPILGHNTVFWYRQTMMQGLELLAYFRNRAPLDDSGMPKDRFSAEMPDATLATLKIQPSEPRDSAVYFCAPFPRGSAFTITGEQYFGPGTRLTVT.

This clonotype was seen a handful of times. The junction shows a germline mismatch at one end, possibly a read error. This sequence joins TRBV7-3 and TRBJ2-5; possibly TRBD2 for D (7 bases). The CDR3 length is 12 residues. Germline CDR1 reads SGHTA; CDR2 reads FQGTGA. Written as DNA, the CDR3 is TGTGCCAGCAGCGAGGGGGGGACTACCCTGTACTTC. Translating gives CASSEGGTTLYF.

This clonotype was detected ten times or more. The chain has TRBV5-6 and TRBJ1-6; tentatively, D is TRBD1 (6 bases). CDR1 and CDR2 (germline): SGHDT, YYEEEE. Trimming shortened V by 0 bases and J by 1 base, and 11 bases separated the two germline ends. This CDR3 has 17 amino acids. CDR3 amino acids: CASSLERGLSYNSPLHF. CDR3 nucleotide sequence: TGTGCCAGCAGCTTGGAAAGGGGGTTGTCCTATAATTCACCCCTCCACTTT.

This clonotype was counted many times. This chain connects TRBV3-1 to TRBJ2-7; tentatively, D is TRBD1 (6 bases). Trimming left V 2 bases short and J 6 bases short, with 11 bases between. Per germline, CDR1 LGHDT and CDR2 YNNKEL (reference sequence). The CDR3 totals 13 residues. CDR3: CASSQLQGTEQYF. CDR3 sequence (DNA): TGTGCCAGCAGCCAACTACAGGGTACCGAGCAGTACTTC.

The CDR3: CASSLAGRILETQYF. The CDR3 DNA is TGTGCCAGCAGCTTAGCGGGGAGAATTCTGGAGACCCAGTACTTC. The chain links TRBV7-2 to TRBJ2-5, with D tentatively TRBD2 (5 bases). V shed 0 bases and J shed 5 bases, with 13 bases lying between them. This CDR3 has 15 amino acids. The germline V gene encodes CDR1 SGHTA and CDR2 FQGNSA.

This chain links TRBV11-2 with TRBJ2-7; 9 bases are a match to TRBD2. Germline assignment: CDR1 SGHAT and CDR2 FQNNGV. CDR3 length equals 16 residues. The J segment lost 4 bases and the V segment lost 1 base, leaving 8 bases of the junction unmatched. CDR3 coding DNA: TGTGCCAGCAGCTTAGGAATTCTAGCGGGGCCGTACGAGCAGTACTTC. It codes for CASSLGILAGPYEQYF.

Notes on this clonotype: With a much larger clone just one base away, this may be a read error. The CDR3 sequence: CASSLDFRVGANVMTF. As DNA, the CDR3 is TGTGCCAGCAGCTTAGATTTTAGGGTTGGGGCCAACGTCATGACTTTC. The chain couples TRBV11-2 to TRBJ2-6; possible D gene TRBD1, 5 bases. This CDR3 has 16 residues. Germline V gene sequence: CDR1 SGHAT, CDR2 FQNNGV.

This clonotype was detected many times. The genes are TRBV28 and TRBJ1-5; 7 bases align to TRBD1. The germline gives CDR1 MDHEN, CDR2 SYDVKM. The V segment lost 3 bases and the J segment 6 bases; nucleotides outside the gene matches: 8. This CDR3 region has 15 residues. The chain's CDR3 is CASSFPGTEGQPQHF. Here the CDR3 DNA reads TGTGCCAGCAGTTTTCCCGGGACAGAAGGTCAGCCCCAGCATTTT.

This clonotype was seen ten or more times. This chain uses TRBV28 with TRBJ1-6; possible D gene TRBD1, 5 bases. The germline V gene has CDR1 MDHEN and CDR2 SYDVKM. The CDR3 is 14 residues long. The V gene lost 5 bases and the J gene lost 5 bases, with 10 bases spanning the gap. The chain's CDR3 is CASSPDRDNSPLHF. The CDR3 DNA sequence: TGTGCCAGCAGTCCAGACAGAGATAATTCACCCCTCCACTTT.

This sequence joins TRBV11-2 and TRBJ2-7, with D unresolved. Germline CDR1 is SGHAT and CDR2 is FQNNGV. The CDR3 sequence is 10 residues long. The V and J ends lost 8 bases and 5 bases respectively, with 7 bases between them. CDR3 DNA: TGTGCCAGCGGCCTGAACGAGCAGTACTTC. Translating gives CASGLNEQYF.

This clonotype appeared many times. The chain recombines TRBV29-1 with TRBJ1-2; tentative D call: TRBD1 (5 bases). Trimming took 7 bases from V and 8 from J, leaving 20 bases between them. The CDR3 spans 13 residues. Looked up from germline, CDR1 is SQVTM and CDR2 is ANQGSEA. The DNA for the CDR3 is TGCAGCGCAAGAAGGAGGGACTCTTTAGGCTACACCTTC. This encodes CSARRRDSLGYTF.

V and J are TRBV28 and TRBJ2-7; 7 bases match TRBD1. Germline V CDR1 and CDR2: MDHEN, SYDVKM. J gave up 2 bases and V 4 bases, and 11 bases lay outside the gene matches. The CDR3 is 16 residues long. DNA for the CDR3: TGTGCCAGCAGTTCGCTTACCGGGACAGCGACCTACGAGCAGTACTTC. The encoded protein is CASSSLTGTATYEQYF.

The chain carries TRBV12-3 or TRBV12-4 and TRBJ1-1; D is possibly TRBD1 (5 bases). V was trimmed by 2 bases and J by 1 base, leaving 11 bases between them. The CDR3 spans 15 residues. The CDR3 sequence is CASSLSPTGNTEAFF. CDR3 DNA: TGTGCCAGCAGTTTATCCCCCACAGGGAACACTGAAGCTTTCTTT.

This clonotype was counted at least ten times. The chain employs TRBV12-3 or TRBV12-4 and TRBJ1-1; D gene ambiguous. The V end was cut by 0 bases, the J end by 3 bases, with 14 bases between. The CDR3 is 16 residues long. The CDR3 DNA sequence: TGTGCCAGCAGTTTAGCCCTAGGTGGAGGTGACACTGAAGCTTTCTTT. Encoded protein: CASSLALGGGDTEAFF.

There are many counts of this clonotype. This rearrangement joins TRBV2 to TRBJ2-4; tentative D call: TRBD2 (5 bases). Germline V gene lookup returns CDR1 SNHLY and CDR2 FYNNEI. The CDR3 covers 14 residues. Deletions cut 3 bases from V and 6 bases from J, with 12 bases between. The CDR3 loop reads CASSDRGALNIQYF. Written as DNA, the CDR3 is TGTGCCAGCAGTGATCGGGGAGCACTAAACATTCAGTACTTC.

The genes are TRBV12-3 or TRBV12-4 and TRBJ2-7, with 9 bases lining up with TRBD1. The CDR3 totals 16 residues. V was pared by 4 bases and J by 7 bases, with 14 bases of the junction left unmatched. In nucleotides, the CDR3 is TGTGCCAGCAGTTCTACGGAGGGGACAGGGAGGAGGGAGCAGTACTTC. Translating gives CASSSTEGTGRREQYF.

The chain employs TRBV6-2 or TRBV6-3 and TRBJ1-6; TRBD1 agrees at 10 bases. This CDR3 comprises 15 residues. J was trimmed by 10 bases and V by 6 bases; bases with no gene match: 9. Per germline, CDR1 MNHEY and CDR2 SVGEGT. This CDR3 is CASSVGTGVQSPLHF. CDR3 DNA sequence: TGTGCCAGCAGCGTAGGGACAGGGGTTCAGTCACCCCTCCACTTT.

The chain has TRBV20-1 and TRBJ2-7; D is ambiguous. The CDR3 is 14 amino acids. Germline V gene data show CDR1 as DFQATT and CDR2 as SNEGSKA (reference sequence). Trimming removed 3 bases from V and 0 bases from J, with 12 bases in between. DNA of the CDR3: TGCAGTGCTAGTGCCTACGATAGCTCCTACGAGCAGTACTTC. Its protein is CSASAYDSSYEQYF.

This clonotype was picked up many times. The J gene is TRBJ2-2, the V gene TRBV28; 8 nucleotides match TRBD1. Germline values: CDR1 MDHEN, CDR2 SYDVKM. The CDR3 consists of 13 residues. Trimming took 8 bases from V and 4 from J; bases not matched to a gene: 3. The CDR3 DNA reads as TGTGCCAGCTACAGGGGGTTCACCGGGGAGCTGTTTTTT. Its protein is CASYRGFTGELFF.